These 28 T cell receptor beta chains were sequenced from one sample in a study of blood T cell repertoires in COVID-19. Libraries were prepared by immunoSEQ multiplex PCR; TCRdb keeps only in-frame clonotypes and omits some of them. The table records about 310,000 clones, approximately 86% of them present only once. Sequenced: PBMCs or T cells enriched from blood (not recorded which). The receptors were sampled from a young woman who had recovered from COVID-19.

At least ten counts were recorded for this clone. This chain connects TRBV7-7 to TRBJ2-2; 9 bases agree with TRBD1. V was pared by 5 bases and J by 6 bases, with 10 bases of the junction left unmatched. The CDR3 is 16 residues long. The germline gives CDR1 SSHAT, CDR2 FNYEAQ (reference sequence). The CDR3: CASSAVTGGAPGELFF. The CDR3 DNA follows: TGTGCCAGCAGCGCGGTAACAGGGGGCGCCCCCGGGGAGCTGTTTTTT.

The count of this clone is one. This chain connects TRBV19 to TRBJ1-1; no firm D call. Germline CDR1 reads LNHDA; CDR2 reads SQIVND (reference sequence). V dropped 8 bases and J dropped 3 bases, with 13 bases sitting between them. This CDR3 spans 13 amino acids. The CDR3 spells CASGYSRDTEAFF. In DNA, the CDR3 is TGTGCCAGTGGATACTCGAGGGACACTGAAGCTTTCTTT.

This chain connects TRBV28 to TRBJ1-2; no clear D. Germline CDR1 reads MDHEN; CDR2 reads SYDVKM. Trimming removed 5 bases at V and 4 bases at J, with 14 bases between. This CDR3 has 14 amino acids. CDR3 loop: CASSPRLWAYGYTF. Here the CDR3 DNA reads TGTGCCAGCAGTCCTCGTCTTTGGGCCTATGGCTACACCTTC.

This clone was detected only once. The chain combines TRBV4-3 with TRBJ1-1, with 9 nucleotides matching TRBD1. The germline gives CDR1 LGHNA, CDR2 YSLEER. Trimming at V came to 3 bases and at J to 3 bases, leaving 5 bases not matched to a gene. The length of the CDR3 is 15 residues. CDR3 amino acids: CASSQGTGRDTEAFF. The CDR3 region has the DNA TGCGCCAGCAGCCAGGGGACAGGGAGAGACACTGAAGCTTTCTTT.

The chain combines TRBV7-2 with TRBJ1-2; D may be TRBD1 (5 bases). Germline V lookup: CDR1 SGHTA, CDR2 FQGNSA. Trimming pared 4 bases from V and 8 bases from J, leaving 14 bases between. The CDR3 length is 13 residues. This CDR3 is CASSSGGSGGYTF. DNA for the CDR3: TGTGCCAGCAGCTCCGGGGGGTCCGGCGGCTACACCTTC.

The V call is TRBV27, the J call TRBJ1-5; possible D gene TRBD1, 6 bases. Germline CDR1 MNHEY, CDR2 SMNVEV (reference sequence). The CDR3 covers 13 residues. Trimming stripped 3 bases from V and 11 bases from J, with 14 bases between. The DNA of the CDR3 is TGTGCCAGCAGTTTGACAGGCCTTATGTCCCAGCATTTT. Translated, it gives CASSLTGLMSQHF.

The V gene is TRBV6-1, the J gene TRBJ2-3; the match to TRBD1 covers 10 bases. Germline V CDR1 and CDR2: MNHNS, SASEGT. V dropped 3 bases and J dropped 5; count of bases not matched to a gene: 5. This CDR3 has 15 residues. The CDR3 spells CASSETGGGQDTQYF. The CDR3 nucleotides are TGTGCCAGCAGTGAGACAGGGGGCGGTCAAGATACGCAGTATTTT.

The chain employs TRBV28 and TRBJ1-1, with 8 bases identical to TRBD1. This CDR3 is built from 15 residues. CDR1 is MDHEN, CDR2 SYDVKM, per germline. Trimming cost V 5 bases and J 7 bases; bases outside gene matches: 12. CDR3 nucleotides: TGTGCCAGCAGTCCCTACCCCAGGGGGCGCGGTGAAGCTTTCTTT. This codes for CASSPYPRGRGEAFF. The complete variable domain, with remaining parts taken from reference TRBV28 and TRBJ1-1, reads DVKVTQSSRYLVKRTGEKVFLECVQDMDHENMFWYRQDPGLGLRLIYFSYDVKMKEKGDIPEGYSVSREKKERFSLILESASTNQTSMYLCASSPYPRGRGEAFFGQGTRLTVV.

This chain connects TRBV5-5 to TRBJ1-2; 7 positions match TRBD1. The CDR3 is 15 amino acids. V was clipped by 4 bases and J by 6 bases; unmatched bases: 12. Germline V CDR1 and CDR2: SGHKS, YYEKEE (reference sequence). The CDR3 sequence is CASSPSPTGRNGYTF. CDR3 in DNA: TGTGCCAGCAGCCCCAGTCCGACAGGGCGGAATGGCTACACCTTC.

The gene calls are TRBV19 and TRBJ2-7, with 10 positions matching TRBD2. CDR1 is LNHDA, CDR2 SQIVND, per germline (reference sequence). The CDR3 covers 14 residues. J lost 7 bases, V lost 10 bases, and 13 bases had no gene match. CDR3 region: CATKKREGLQEQYF. The CDR3 coding sequence is TGTGCCACAAAAAAGCGGGAGGGCCTACAAGAGCAGTACTTC.

This clone was counted a few times. The chain carries TRBV11-3 and TRBJ1-1, with D unclear. Germline V gene data show CDR1 as SGHNT and CDR2 as YENEEA. CDR3 size: 12 residues. The V end was cut by 3 bases, the J end by 7 bases, with 9 bases between. CDR3 loop: CASSFDSDEAFF. The CDR3 region has the DNA TGTGCCAGCAGCTTCGACTCCGATGAAGCTTTCTTT.

J is TRBJ1-2 and V is TRBV7-2, with no clear D. Trimming cost V 0 bases and J 8 bases, with 10 bases left between them. CDR1 and CDR2 from the germline V gene are SGHTA and FQGNSA. This CDR3 has 13 amino acids. CDR3 in DNA: TGTGCCAGCAGCTTAGCAACCGGCGGCGGCTACACCTTC. Its protein product is CASSLATGGGYTF.

The V gene is TRBV19, the J gene TRBJ1-6, with D hard to call. The CDR3 has 15 residues. The V gene's germline CDR1 is LNHDA and CDR2 SQIVND (reference sequence). The V gene lost 1 base and the J gene lost 7 bases, with 11 bases spanning the gap. CDR3 protein: CASSIVMRENSPLHF. The DNA of the CDR3 is TGTGCCAGTAGTATAGTAATGAGGGAAAATTCACCCCTCCACTTT.

This chain links TRBV28 with TRBJ2-1; D uncertain. This CDR3 region has 15 residues. V was trimmed by 6 bases and J by 0 bases, leaving 12 bases between them. The germline CDR1 and CDR2 sequences are MDHEN and SYDVKM. The CDR3 reads CASSKTVDSYNEQFF. The CDR3 DNA is TGTGCCAGCAGCAAAACAGTTGACTCCTACAATGAGCAGTTCTTC. Looking up the rest from reference TRBV28 and TRBJ2-1 gives the full variable domain: DVKVTQSSRYLVKRTGEKVFLECVQDMDHENMFWYRQDPGLGLRLIYFSYDVKMKEKGDIPEGYSVSREKKERFSLILESASTNQTSMYLCASSKTVDSYNEQFFGPGTRLTVL.

The chain is built from TRBV19 and TRBJ1-5; TRBD1 agrees at 7 bases. Unmatched junction bases numbered 10, after V lost 2 bases and J lost 6 bases. This CDR3 is 16 amino acids long. The V gene's germline CDR1 is LNHDA and CDR2 SQIVND (reference sequence). The CDR3 DNA reads TGTGCCAGTAGTATAAGTTGGGCAGGGACAGCTCAGCCCCAGCATTTT. Its protein is CASSISWAGTAQPQHF.

The chain uses TRBV5-1 and TRBJ2-1; TRBD2 aligns across 7 bases. Germline loops: CDR1 SGHRS, CDR2 YFSETQ. V dropped 1 base and J dropped 0; count of bases not matched to a gene: 7. CDR3 length equals 17 residues. CDR3 sequence reads: CASSLILGGSSYNEQFF. The CDR3, as DNA: TGCGCCAGCAGCTTGATTTTAGGCGGGAGCTCCTACAATGAGCAGTTCTTC.

This rearrangement joins TRBV7-2 to TRBJ2-2, with a tentative D call TRBD2 (5 bases). The CDR3 has 14 amino acids. Per the germline V gene, CDR1 is SGHTA and CDR2 is FQGNSA. The germline V and J ends were trimmed by 3 bases and 7 bases, with 12 bases remaining between them. In DNA form, the CDR3 reads TGTGCCAGCAGCTTCCGGGATCGCGGCGGGGAGCTGTTTTTT. This translates into CASSFRDRGGELFF.

The CDR3 region is CASSYPGTYQETQYF. CDR3 sequence (DNA): TGTGCCAGCAGTTACCCAGGGACTTACCAAGAGACCCAGTACTTC. This sequence joins TRBV6-2 or TRBV6-3 and TRBJ2-5; the D gene is possibly TRBD2 (6 bases). CDR3 size: 15 residues. Germline values: CDR1 MNHEY, CDR2 SVGEGT. V lost 2 bases and J 0 bases, leaving 10 bases between the germline ends.

The CDR3 spells CASTLASSGQSETQYF. DNA for the CDR3: TGTGCCAGCACCCTAGCATCGTCAGGACAGTCGGAGACCCAGTACTTC. The rearrangement links TRBV7-2 to TRBJ2-5, with D possibly matching TRBD1 (6 bases). The CDR3 length is 16 residues. V lost 7 bases, J lost 5 bases, and 23 bases lay in between. The V gene's germline CDR1 is SGHTA and CDR2 FQGNSA.

The gene calls are TRBV5-1 and TRBJ1-3; no definite D call. The CDR3 totals 14 residues. CDR1 is SGHRS, CDR2 YFSETQ, per germline. Trimming stripped 0 bases from V and 0 bases from J, with 4 bases between. The CDR3 loop is CASSLADSGNTIYF. The CDR3, as DNA: TGCGCCAGCAGCTTGGCAGACTCTGGAAACACCATATATTTT.

The chain recombines TRBV12-1 with TRBJ2-5; TRBD2 is taken as the D call from the table, unchecked against the DNA. TRBV12-1 is flagged as a pseudogene. The CDR3 sequence is 14 residues long. The CDR3, as DNA: TGTGCCAGCAGCTTTTCTAGCGTAGAAGGGACCCAGTACTTC. Its protein product is CASSFSSVEGTQYF.

The CDR3 protein is CASSLEGAVSYNEQFF. CDR3 sequence (DNA): TGTGCCAGCAGCTTAGAGGGCGCCGTCTCCTACAATGAGCAGTTCTTC. The rearrangement links TRBV7-3 to TRBJ2-1; D perhaps matches TRBD2 (5 bases). The CDR3 loop spans 16 amino acids. CDR1 and CDR2 (germline): SGHTA, FQGTGA. V was shortened by 2 bases and J by 0 bases, with 11 bases between the two germline ends.

This CDR3 is CASSELGADTEAFF. Written as DNA, the CDR3 is TGTGCCAGCAGTGAGCTGGGGGCTGACACTGAAGCTTTCTTT. This rearrangement joins TRBV2 to TRBJ1-1; TRBD1 is a possible D gene (6 bases). Germline CDR1 and CDR2: SNHLY and FYNNEI. CDR3 length: 14 residues. V shed 3 bases and J shed 3 bases, with 11 bases lying between them.

This chain connects TRBV4-1 to TRBJ1-5, with TRBD1 matching 10 bases. The CDR3 totals 19 residues. The V and J ends lost 4 bases and 7 bases, in that order; junction bases with no gene match: 19. Germline V CDR1 and CDR2: MGHRA, YSYEKL. This CDR3 reads CASSPLGGTGDMRRQPQHF. The CDR3, as DNA: TGCGCCAGCAGCCCCCTAGGAGGGACAGGGGATATGAGGCGGCAGCCCCAGCATTTT.

The V gene is TRBV6-2 or TRBV6-3, the J gene TRBJ2-1; 11 bases map to TRBD2. The CDR3 has 16 residues. V trimming: 6 bases; J trimming: 3 bases; junction bases outside the gene matches: 7. Germline V gene data show CDR1 as MNHEY and CDR2 as SVGEGT. CDR3 bases: TGTGCCAGCAGCACGACTAGCGGGAAGAACTACAATGAGCAGTTCTTC. Translating gives CASSTTSGKNYNEQFF.

The V call is TRBV5-4, the J call TRBJ2-3; TRBD2 matches at 8 bases. CDR1 and CDR2 (germline): SGHNT, YYREEE (reference sequence). This CDR3 has 14 amino acids. The ends lost 6 bases at V and 0 bases at J; junction bases unmatched: 3. In DNA form, the CDR3 reads TGTGCCAGCACCTCGGGGGGGAGCACAGATACGCAGTATTTT. Its translation is CASTSGGSTDTQYF.

V gene TRBV7-2 combines with J gene TRBJ2-3, with 11 bases lining up with TRBD2. With 4 bases clipped from V and 1 base from J, the junction kept 4 bases outside the gene matches. Germline values: CDR1 SGHTA, CDR2 FQGNSA. The CDR3 is 16 residues long. The CDR3 DNA sequence: TGTGCCAGCAGCTATAGCGGGGGGGCCGGCACAGATACGCAGTATTTT. Residues: CASSYSGGAGTDTQYF.

CDR3 in amino acids: CASSRGQNNSPLHF. The DNA of the CDR3 is TGCGCCAGCAGCCGGGGACAGAATAATTCACCCCTCCACTTT. The V call is TRBV4-3, the J call TRBJ1-6, with 7 bases lining up with TRBD1. The trim removed 4 bases at V and 5 bases at J, leaving 2 bases unmatched. The CDR3 has 14 residues. Germline-derived CDR1 and CDR2 are LGHNA and YSLEER.